Listed here are 20 T cell receptor beta chains from one sample, sequenced in a study of T cell clonotyping in hematopoietic cell transplantation. This table comes from immunoSEQ multiplex PCR, and its TCRdb copy is limited to in-frame clones, with some not included. The table includes fewer than 7,000 clones, 32% detected once. The specimen was peripheral blood mononuclear cells, collected 30 days after allogeneic stem cell transplant. The receptors were sampled from a female patient aged 45-65 years who had an allogeneic stem cell transplant from an unrelated donor, so the T cells may come from the graft donor. Some clones in this sample may be carry-over from other donors' samples.

The chain carries TRBV30 and TRBJ2-5; tentatively, D is TRBD2 (6 bases). There are 12 residues in the CDR3. Trimming left V 4 bases short and J 5 bases short, with 11 bases between. CDR1 GTSNPN and CDR2 SVGIG come from the germline V gene (reference sequence). Here the CDR3 reads CAWILAGETQYF. CDR3 coding DNA: TGTGCCTGGATCCTCGCGGGGGAGACCCAGTACTTC.

V gene TRBV25-1 combines with J gene TRBJ2-3, with D perhaps matching TRBD2 (5 bases). The CDR3 runs 12 residues. Germline V gene lookup returns CDR1 MGHDK and CDR2 SYGVNS. With 10 bases removed from V and 4 bases from J, the gap between germline ends came to 12 bases. This chain's CDR3 is CATGEGSDTQYF. As DNA, the CDR3 is TGTGCCACCGGAGAGGGTTCAGATACGCAGTATTTT. Complete variable domain (other parts from reference TRBV25-1 and TRBJ2-3): EADIYQTPRYLVIGTGKKITLECSQTMGHDKMYWYQQDPGMELHLIHYSYGVNSTEKGDLSSESTVSRIRTEHFPLTLESARPSHTSQYLCATGEGSDTQYFGPGTRLTVL.

This clone appeared a few times. The chain has TRBV30 and TRBJ2-1; D remains unclear. The CDR3 has 13 residues. V dropped 5 bases and J dropped 0 bases, with 8 bases sitting between them. Germline V gene data show CDR1 as GTSNPN and CDR2 as SVGIG (reference sequence). The CDR3 protein is CAWSSSSYNEQFF. The CDR3 nucleotides read TGTGCCTGGTCCTCTAGCTCCTACAATGAGCAGTTCTTC.

The chain is built from TRBV27 and TRBJ2-7; the D gene could be TRBD1 or TRBD2 (5 bases each). Germline values: CDR1 MNHEY, CDR2 SMNVEV (reference sequence). V was pared by 5 bases and J by 3 bases, with 17 bases between. The CDR3 has 15 residues. CDR3 protein: CASSAPGADLYEQYF. In DNA form, the CDR3 reads TGTGCCAGCAGTGCTCCCGGGGCGGATCTCTACGAGCAGTACTTC.

This rearrangement joins TRBV6-5 to TRBJ2-7; D is perhaps TRBD2 (5 bases). There are 14 residues in the CDR3. Trimming stripped 5 bases from V and 5 bases from J, with 16 bases between. The germline V gene has CDR1 MNHEY and CDR2 SVGAGI. The CDR3 sequence is CASSQPGLRNEQYF. The CDR3 coding sequence is TGTGCCAGCAGTCAGCCCGGACTGCGAAACGAGCAGTACTTC.

The J gene is TRBJ2-5, the V gene TRBV5-1; D remains unclear. The germline V and J ends were trimmed by 4 bases and 2 bases, with 9 bases remaining between them. Germline assignment: CDR1 SGHRS and CDR2 YFSETQ. CDR3 size: 13 residues. The CDR3 spells CASSPNPQETQYF. CDR3 sequence (DNA): TGCGCCAGCAGCCCCAACCCACAAGAGACCCAGTACTTC. Filled out from reference TRBV5-1 and TRBJ2-5, the complete variable domain reads KAGVTQTPRYLIKTRGQQVTLSCSPISGHRSVSWYQQTPGQGLQFLFEYFSETQRNKGNFPGRFSGRQFSNSRSEMNVSTLELGDSALYLCASSPNPQETQYFGPGTRLLVL.

This clone was recorded a few times. In DNA, the CDR3 is TGTGCCAGCAGCGCAAACTCCGCCCCGGCTGGCTACACCTTC. Its protein product is CASSANSAPAGYTF. The gene calls are TRBV9 and TRBJ1-2, with D hard to call. The CDR3 totals 14 residues. Germline V gene data show CDR1 as SGDLS and CDR2 as YYNGEE. Trimming left V 3 bases short and J 7 bases short, with 16 bases between.

To note about this clone: Relative to the germline gene, one junction end is altered; a read error may explain this. The chain couples TRBV30 to TRBJ2-7, with D possibly being TRBD1 or TRBD2 (5 bases each). Per the germline V gene, CDR1 is GTSNPN and CDR2 is SVGIG (reference sequence). This CDR3 has 13 amino acids. Here the CDR3 DNA reads TGTGCCTGGAGTGCGACAGTCGACTACGAGCAGCACTTC. Its translation is CAWSATVDYEQHF.

This clone has a single count. The J gene is TRBJ2-2, the V gene TRBV25-1, with 9 bases fitting TRBD1. CDR1 is MGHDK, CDR2 SYGVNS, per germline. V lost 6 bases, J lost 3 bases, and 11 bases stayed unmatched. The CDR3 extends over 17 amino acids. Written as DNA, the CDR3 is TGTGCCAGCAGCCGGGCGGGGACAGGGCCGCACACCGGGGAGCTGTTTTTT. Translated: CASSRAGTGPHTGELFF. Variable domain in full (rest from reference TRBV25-1 and TRBJ2-2): EADIYQTPRYLVIGTGKKITLECSQTMGHDKMYWYQQDPGMELHLIHYSYGVNSTEKGDLSSESTVSRIRTEHFPLTLESARPSHTSQYLCASSRAGTGPHTGELFFGEGSRLTVL.

The chain recombines TRBV4-1 with TRBJ2-1; D is unresolved. The germline gives CDR1 MGHRA, CDR2 YSYEKL. Trimming left V 4 bases short and J 6 bases short, with 16 bases between. This CDR3 is built from 15 residues. The CDR3 here is CASSLFPPSSNEQFF. The DNA for the CDR3 is TGCGCCAGCAGCCTTTTTCCCCCCTCTTCCAATGAGCAGTTCTTC.

This clone rates as large (0.1 to 1%). The genes are TRBV30 and TRBJ1-1, with D unresolved. CDR3 length: 13 amino acids. V lost 5 bases and J 2 bases, leaving 12 bases between the germline ends. CDR1 is GTSNPN, CDR2 SVGIG, per germline (reference sequence). The CDR3 loop reads CAWSLSPNTEAFF. CDR3 nucleotide sequence: TGTGCCTGGTCCCTTAGCCCAAACACTGAAGCTTTCTTT.

The rearrangement uses TRBV6-5 and TRBJ2-1; 8 nucleotides match TRBD2. V trimming: 2 bases; J trimming: 5 bases; junction bases outside the gene matches: 5. Germline V gives CDR1 MNHEY, CDR2 SVGAGI. This CDR3 spans 15 amino acids. CDR3 loop: CASSYSTSGHNEQFF. The DNA of the CDR3 is TGTGCCAGCAGTTACAGTACTAGCGGACACAATGAGCAGTTCTTC.

This clone turned up a few times. This chain uses TRBV5-8 with TRBJ1-5; D unclear. The CDR3 is 15 residues long. CDR1 is SGHTS and CDR2 is YDEGEE in the germline V gene. The germline V and J ends were trimmed by 4 bases and 0 bases, with 11 bases remaining between them. In nucleotides, the CDR3 is TGTGCCAGCAGCATCCAAGGATATAGCAATCAGCCCCAGCATTTT. Amino acid sequence: CASSIQGYSNQPQHF.

The chain couples TRBV30 to TRBJ1-2; D not resolved. This CDR3 comprises 15 residues. Germline V gives CDR1 GTSNPN, CDR2 SVGIG (reference sequence). V lost 1 base to trimming and J lost 4 bases, with 16 bases between them. CDR3 sequence (DNA): TGTGCCTGGAGTGCCGATGCAGATTCCATCTATGGCTACACCTTC. Its protein is CAWSADADSIYGYTF.

This clone came up a few times. This chain links TRBV25-1 with TRBJ2-1; the D call may be TRBD1 or TRBD2 (5 bases each). In germline, CDR1 is MGHDK, CDR2 SYGVNS. The CDR3 covers 16 residues. Trimming stripped 4 bases from V and 1 base from J, with 14 bases between. CDR3 loop: CASSVGDVESYNEQFF. In DNA form, the CDR3 reads TGTGCCAGCAGTGTCGGGGACGTCGAATCCTACAATGAGCAGTTCTTC.

This clone occurred a few times. The rearrangement uses TRBV29-1 and TRBJ2-1; the D gene could be TRBD1 or TRBD2 (6 bases each). V lost 3 bases to trimming and J lost 9 bases, with 18 bases between them. CDR3 size: 14 residues. Germline-derived CDR1 and CDR2 are SQVTM and ANQGSEA. In DNA form, the CDR3 reads TGCAGCGTTGAGGGAGCTGGAGAGGGGGGTGAGCAGTTCTTC. This translates into CSVEGAGEGGEQFF.

As to this clone: As the CDR3 is not closed by the conserved phenylalanine or tryptophan, this likely results from a read error. The DNA is omitted, as the CDR3 cannot be located on it reliably, and the CDR3 follows TCRdb's listing. The V and J genes are TRBV5-6 and TRBJ1-4. Counting both end residues, the CDR3 totals 10 amino acids. The germline V gene encodes CDR1 SGHDT and CDR2 YYEEEE. The CDR3 region is CASSFTQGPV.

V and J are TRBV30 and TRBJ1-1; TRBD1 is a possible D gene (6 bases). Trimming stripped 0 bases from V and 8 bases from J, with 13 bases between. The CDR3 has 13 residues. The germline V gene encodes CDR1 GTSNPN and CDR2 SVGIG (reference sequence). CDR3 amino acids: CAWSVYRGGEAFF. The CDR3 DNA sequence: TGTGCCTGGAGTGTATATCGTGGGGGCGAAGCTTTCTTT. The entire variable domain, with the rest obtained from reference TRBV30 and TRBJ1-1, is as follows: SQTIHQWPATLVQPVGSPLSLECTVEGTSNPNLYWYRQAAGRGLQLLFYSVGIGQISSEVPQNLSASRPQDRQFILSSKKLLLSDSGFYLCAWSVYRGGEAFFGQGTRLTVV.

This clone was detected only a few times. The rearrangement joins TRBV5-6 to TRBJ2-7; the D gene is possibly TRBD1 (5 bases). The CDR3 runs to 11 residues. Trimming shortened V by 5 bases and J by 3 bases, and 6 bases separated the two germline ends. Germline loops: CDR1 SGHDT, CDR2 YYEEEE. The CDR3 is CASRQGYEQYF. DNA of the CDR3: TGTGCCAGCAGGCAGGGCTACGAGCAGTACTTC.

This sequence joins TRBV29-1 and TRBJ1-5; D is unclear. The germline V gene has CDR1 SQVTM and CDR2 ANQGSEA. V was clipped by 7 bases and J by 5 bases, with 18 bases between them. This CDR3 comprises 14 residues. CDR3 sequence reads: CSEGWRWVYQPQHF. The CDR3 DNA is TGCAGCGAAGGGTGGCGGTGGGTATATCAGCCCCAGCATTTT. The full variable domain, its missing parts supplied by reference TRBV29-1 and TRBJ1-5, is SAVISQKPSRDICQRGTSLTIQCQVDSQVTMMFWYRQQPGQSLTLIATANQGSEATYESGFVIDKFPISRPNLTFSTLTVSNMSPEDSSIYLCSEGWRWVYQPQHFGDGTRLSIL.